The rows below give T cell receptor beta chains drawn from one sample of a study of molecular identifiers for immune sequencing clone quantification. TCRdb called the PCR reads again in MiXCR, with one record for every CDR3 protein. Among 300,000 to 400,000 distinct CDR3 sequences listed, roughly 23% were seen once. What was sequenced was naive CD8+ T cells from blood, with Jurkat cell RNA spiked in. The origin of the receptors is a human donor in good health. Some libraries in this study had Jurkat cell RNA spiked in. Both conserved end residues are part of each CDR3. D genes are given only for firm matches. The listing skips clone size in some rows; elsewhere it reads once, few, many or a size class.

v_call: TRBV13; j_call: TRBJ2-7; clone_size: few; d_call: -; cdr3_nt: TGTGCCAGCAGCTTTTCCCCCTACGAGCAGTACTTC; cdr3_aa: CASSFSPYEQYF
v_call: TRBV4-1; j_call: TRBJ2-1; clone_size: few; d_call: TRBD2; cdr3_nt: TGCGCCAGCAGTCGACTAGCGGGAGATAAGAATGAGCAGTTCTTC; cdr3_aa: CASSRLAGDKNEQFF
v_call: TRBV13; j_call: TRBJ2-3; clone_size: -; d_call: -; cdr3_nt: TGTGCCAGCAGCTTAGTGGGTGCCCCCACGGCGCAGTATTTT; cdr3_aa: CASSLVGAPTAQYF
v_call: TRBV4-3; j_call: TRBJ2-5; clone_size: -; d_call: -; cdr3_nt: TGCGCCAGCAGCCGGGGGCCTAGCGGAATACAAGAGCCCCAGTACTTC; cdr3_aa: CASSRGPSGIQEPQYF
v_call: TRBV11-2; j_call: TRBJ2-5; clone_size: few; d_call: -; cdr3_nt: TGTGCCAGCAGCTTAGGTTTTGCTGGGGGGATATGGCAAGAGACCCAGTACTTC; cdr3_aa: CASSLGFAGGIWQETQYF
v_call: TRBV27; j_call: TRBJ2-7; clone_size: many; d_call: TRBD1; cdr3_nt: TGTGCCAGCAGTTTATCCGGGACAGCCTACGAGCAGTACTTC; cdr3_aa: CASSLSGTAYEQYF
v_call: TRBV12-3/TRBV12-4; j_call: TRBJ2-5; clone_size: few; d_call: TRBD1; cdr3_nt: TGTGCCAGCAGTCCCAGGACAGGGTGGGGTTTCCAAGAGACCCAGTACTTC; cdr3_aa: CASSPRTGWGFQETQYF
v_call: TRBV6-6; j_call: TRBJ2-7; clone_size: many; d_call: -; cdr3_nt: TGTGCCAGCAGTTACGGGCTCCCCTACGAGCAGTACTTC; cdr3_aa: CASSYGLPYEQYF
v_call: TRBV12-3/TRBV12-4; j_call: TRBJ2-3; clone_size: many; d_call: TRBD2; cdr3_nt: TGTGCCAGCACCCCCCTAGCGGGAGGACTCACAGATACGCAGTATTTT; cdr3_aa: CASTPLAGGLTDTQYF
v_call: TRBV7-9; j_call: TRBJ2-7; clone_size: many; d_call: -; cdr3_nt: TGTGCCAGCAGCTTAGTGGGTGCCATAGACGAGCAGTACTTC; cdr3_aa: CASSLVGAIDEQYF
v_call: TRBV4-1; j_call: TRBJ1-1; clone_size: many; d_call: -; cdr3_nt: TGCGCCAGCGCCCAAAGTATGAACACTGAAGCTTTCTTT; cdr3_aa: CASAQSMNTEAFF
v_call: TRBV12-3/TRBV12-4; j_call: TRBJ2-3; clone_size: few; d_call: -; cdr3_nt: TGTGCCAGCAGTAGCCAAGCCGGCATGGCGCAGTATTTT; cdr3_aa: CASSSQAGMAQYF
v_call: TRBV15; j_call: TRBJ2-7; clone_size: -; d_call: -; cdr3_nt: TGTGCCACCAGCAGAGACAAGGGGTCCTACGAGCAGTACTTC; cdr3_aa: CATSRDKGSYEQYF
v_call: TRBV12-3/TRBV12-4; j_call: TRBJ2-7; clone_size: many; d_call: -; cdr3_nt: TGTGCCAGCAGTTTTGGTGGAATTAGGGATGGTTGGGAGCAGTACTTC; cdr3_aa: CASSFGGIRDGWEQYF
v_call: TRBV4-3; j_call: TRBJ1-5; clone_size: -; d_call: -; cdr3_nt: TGCGCCAGCAGCCAGAATTCAGGGGAACAGCCCCAGCATTTT; cdr3_aa: CASSQNSGEQPQHF
v_call: TRBV4-3; j_call: TRBJ1-6; clone_size: few; d_call: -; cdr3_nt: TGCGCCAGCAGCCAAGATCGGAACCATTCACCCCTCCACTTT; cdr3_aa: CASSQDRNHSPLHF
v_call: TRBV12-3/TRBV12-4; j_call: TRBJ1-1; clone_size: many; d_call: -; cdr3_nt: TGTGCCAGCAGCCTCCGAGGTTTAGGGGGCACTGAAGCTTTCTTT; cdr3_aa: CASSLRGLGGTEAFF
v_call: TRBV23-1; j_call: TRBJ2-7; clone_size: few; d_call: -; cdr3_nt: TGCGCCAGGAGGGAAGTCGAGCAGTACTTC; cdr3_aa: CARREVEQYF
v_call: TRBV9; j_call: TRBJ2-3; clone_size: many; d_call: TRBD1; cdr3_nt: TGTGCCAGCAGCACTAGTAGTAGGGGACAGGCGGCGACAGATACGCAGTATTTT; cdr3_aa: CASSTSSRGQAATDTQYF
v_call: TRBV29-1; j_call: TRBJ2-7; clone_size: -; d_call: TRBD1; cdr3_nt: TGCAGCGTACGGGGACAGGGGGCCTCCTACGAGCAGTACTTC; cdr3_aa: CSVRGQGASYEQYF
v_call: TRBV20-1; j_call: TRBJ2-7; clone_size: -; d_call: TRBD2; cdr3_nt: TGCAGTGCCAGAAGGACTAGCGGACCGAGCTTTTCCCACGAGCAGTACTTC; cdr3_aa: CSARRTSGPSFSHEQYF
v_call: TRBV7-6; j_call: TRBJ2-7; clone_size: many; d_call: -; cdr3_nt: TGTGCCAGCAGCTCCCCTGACAGATTTTGGGAGCAGTACTTC; cdr3_aa: CASSSPDRFWEQYF
v_call: TRBV12-3/TRBV12-4; j_call: TRBJ1-4; clone_size: -; d_call: -; cdr3_nt: TGTGCCAGCAGAGGGGGGGCAACTAATGAAAAACTGTTTTTT; cdr3_aa: CASRGGATNEKLFF
v_call: TRBV5-5; j_call: TRBJ2-5; clone_size: many; d_call: -; cdr3_nt: TGTGCCAGCAGCTTCCGGACGGCCGAAGGCCAGTACTTC; cdr3_aa: CASSFRTAEGQYF
v_call: TRBV5-6; j_call: TRBJ1-1; clone_size: many; d_call: -; cdr3_nt: TGTGCCAGCAGCTTGGTTTCACGTGAAGCTTTCTTT; cdr3_aa: CASSLVSREAFF
v_call: TRBV30; j_call: TRBJ1-5; clone_size: -; d_call: -; cdr3_nt: TGTGCCTGGAGTGTAGAGACAGCCACAGGAGTTTCCAATCAGCCCCAGCATTTT; cdr3_aa: CAWSVETATGVSNQPQHF
v_call: TRBV5-6; j_call: TRBJ2-1; clone_size: few; d_call: TRBD2; cdr3_nt: TGTGCCAGCAGCTTGGAGCGGGAGGACTCCTACAATGAGCGGTTCTTC; cdr3_aa: CASSLEREDSYNERFF
v_call: TRBV7-9; j_call: TRBJ2-3; clone_size: many; d_call: TRBD2; cdr3_nt: TGTGCCAGCTGCAATGGACTAGAGGGCACAGATACGCAGTATTTT; cdr3_aa: CASCNGLEGTDTQYF